This TCR beta chain came from a study of response to subunit inactivated influenza vaccine. Whole-study results and caveats: It was the authors' suggestion that each seasonal influenza vaccination recruits few new T cells.

MiXCR, run by TCRdb on the RT-PCR reads, gives a single entry per CDR3 protein. The sample holds more than 200,000 distinct CDR3 sequences, approximately 12% seen once. Remarks on this clonotype: Its antigen is unknown.

V was shortened by 0 bases and J by 0 bases, with 10 bases between the two germline ends. This CDR3 comprises 15 residues. Germline V gene lookup returns CDR1 SGHRS and CDR2 YFSETQ. The clonotype originates from a man aged 50 to 59 who received an inactivated influenza vaccine. Sample: non-naive T cells sorted from PBMCs, taken 14 days before vaccination. This chain joins TRBV5-1 and TRBJ2-7; a possible D gene is TRBD1 (5 bases). CDR3 nucleotide sequence: TGCGCCAGCAGCTTGGGATCAGGGTCCTCCTACGAGCAGTACTTC. This sequence encodes CASSLGSGSSYEQYF.